This T cell receptor beta chain was sequenced during a study of T cell changes during pregnancy in multiple sclerosis. Profiled with immunoSEQ multiplex PCR; TCRdb holds only in-frame clones, not every one. The table includes 55,000 to 80,000 clones, 80% to 95% detected once. Germline-derived CDR1 and CDR2 are PRHDT and FYEKMQ (reference sequence). The CDR3 is 18 amino acids. Trimming at V came to 3 bases and at J to 0 bases, leaving 8 bases not matched to a gene. The sequence derives from a female donor with multiple sclerosis, enrolled in a pregnancy study. Sample: CD8+ T cells from peripheral blood mononuclear cells, taken in the second trimester of pregnancy. V usage is TRBV13 and J usage is TRBJ2-1, with 10 bases matching TRBD2. DNA for the CDR3: TGTGCCAGCAGCTTCACTAGCGGGGCCCTGAGCTCCTACAATGAGCAGTTCTTC. Amino acids: CASSFTSGALSSYNEQFF.